The 10 T cell receptor beta chains presented below share a single source sample, sequenced in a study of CD8 T cells in Susac syndrome. RNA totalling about 0.5 to 1 ug underwent reverse transcription with random hexamers. TCRdb passed the immunoSEQ multiplex PCR reads through MiXCR, listing each CDR3 protein once. Of 160,000 or so distinct CDR3 sequences listed, less than 95% were seen once; the top ten hold about 0.086%. The sample comprised CD4+ T cells from PBMCs. The receptor set was obtained from a human donor with multiple sclerosis.

The V call is TRBV29-1, the J call TRBJ2-1, with D possibly being TRBD1 (6 bases). Germline V CDR1 and CDR2: SQVTM, ANQGSEA. The V and J ends lost 6 bases and 10 bases respectively, with 16 bases between them. The CDR3 contains 12 residues. The CDR3 DNA reads TGCAGCGTATACATACAGGGAAGCGAGCAGTTCTTC. Protein product: CSVYIQGSEQFF.

The chain has TRBV27 and TRBJ1-1; 11 nucleotides match TRBD1. Germline V gives CDR1 MNHEY, CDR2 SMNVEV (reference sequence). V dropped 4 bases and J dropped 0; count of bases not matched to a gene: 10. This CDR3 contains 18 residues. The CDR3: CASSSLSGQGAMNTEAFF. The CDR3 DNA reads as TGTGCCAGCAGTTCCCTATCAGGACAGGGGGCGATGAACACTGAAGCTTTCTTT.

This clonotype was seen once. The rearrangement links TRBV6-2 or TRBV6-3 to TRBJ1-2; D is unclear. Germline CDR1 reads MNHEY; CDR2 reads SVGEGT. The V and J ends lost 0 bases and 7 bases respectively, with 12 bases between them. The CDR3 has 14 residues. Here the CDR3 reads CASSYSIGISGYTF. CDR3 sequence (DNA): TGTGCCAGCAGTTACTCGATAGGCATCTCTGGCTACACCTTC.

J is TRBJ1-4 and V is TRBV4-1; TRBD1 agrees at 10 bases. This CDR3 has 15 residues. CDR1 MGHRA and CDR2 YSYEKL come from the germline V gene. V trimming: 3 bases; J trimming: 7 bases; junction bases outside the gene matches: 5. In nucleotides, the CDR3 is TGCGCCAGCAGCCATCCGACAGGGGGCCTTGAAAAACTGTTTTTT. Translated, it gives CASSHPTGGLEKLFF.

This clonotype was detected once. V and J are TRBV21-1 and TRBJ1-1. TRBV21-1 is classified as a pseudogene. The length of the CDR3 is 13 residues. The CDR3 nucleotides are TGTGCCAGCAGCACCTTCGCTCGATCTGAAGCTTTCTTT. This codes for CASSTFARSEAFF.

The CDR3 reads CASSVFSSNYGYTF. The CDR3 DNA reads TGTGCCAGCAGTGTATTTAGTTCTAACTATGGCTACACCTTC. The J gene is TRBJ1-2, the V gene TRBV2; D gene unclear. The CDR3 sequence is 14 residues long. The germline V gene encodes CDR1 SNHLY and CDR2 FYNNEI. V was trimmed by 4 bases and J by 0 bases, leaving 9 bases between them.

The CDR3 region has the DNA TGTGCCAGCAGATTCCCGGGACTAGCCTTCAATGAGCAGTTCTTC. Its protein product is CASRFPGLAFNEQFF. The chain carries TRBV12-3 or TRBV12-4 and TRBJ2-1, with 9 bases that match TRBD2. The CDR3 totals 15 residues. Losses at the gene ends were 6 bases for V and 6 bases for J; bases not matched to a gene: 9.

The rearrangement uses TRBV20-1 and TRBJ2-7; 12 nucleotides line up with TRBD2. The CDR3 loop spans 14 amino acids. The V segment lost 6 bases and the J segment 7 bases; nucleotides outside the gene matches: 10. The germline V gene has CDR1 DFQATT and CDR2 SNEGSKA (reference sequence). CDR3: CSALASGRAVEQYF. The CDR3 DNA is TGCAGTGCCCTTGCTAGCGGGAGGGCGGTTGAGCAGTACTTC.

J is TRBJ2-7 and V is TRBV7-2; D might be TRBD1 (6 bases). The CDR3 runs 13 residues. The germline V and J ends were trimmed by 5 bases and 4 bases, with 12 bases remaining between them. CDR1 SGHTA and CDR2 FQGNSA come from the germline V gene. The chain's CDR3 is CASSRGGQYEQYF. DNA for the CDR3: TGTGCCAGCAGCCGAGGGGGTCAGTACGAGCAGTACTTC.

The chain has TRBV3-1 and TRBJ2-7, with 11 bases that match TRBD2. The CDR3 consists of 15 residues. J was trimmed by 2 bases and V by 4 bases; bases with no gene match: 4. CDR1 and CDR2 from the germline V gene are LGHDT and YNNKEL (reference sequence). The CDR3 bases are TGTGCCAGCAGCCCGGGACTAGCGGTGGCCTACGAGCAGTACTTC. Translated, it gives CASSPGLAVAYEQYF.